These T cell receptor beta chains were read from a single sample in a study of early T cells in non-severe SARS-CoV-2 infection. TCRdb called the 5' RACE reads again in MiXCR, with one record for every CDR3 protein. The table has tens of thousands of distinct CDR3 sequences, about 11% seen once. The sequenced sample was whole blood. These receptors were collected from an adult who was a healthcare worker with PCR-confirmed SARS-CoV-2 infection or an uninfected control (not recorded which). CDR3s include the opening cysteine and the closing phenylalanine or tryptophan. Fields, in order: V gene, J gene, clone size, D gene, CDR3 protein, CDR3 DNA. The D gene is left open where the match is weak. The size field is filled for only some rows; it gives once, few, many or a size class.

TRBV6-5	TRBJ2-1	few	-	CASTWGPEYNEQFF	TGTGCCAGCACCTGGGGACCAGAGTACAATGAGCAGTTCTTC
TRBV5-1	TRBJ2-2	many	-	CASSLADSGELFF	TGCGCCAGCAGCCTGGCTGACTCCGGGGAGCTGTTTTTT
TRBV11-2	TRBJ1-1	-	-	CASSFEGSGTEAFF	TGTGCCAGCAGCTTTGAGGGATCGGGCACTGAAGCTTTCTTT
TRBV5-1	TRBJ1-1	-	-	CASSLVMNTEAFF	TGCGCCAGCAGCTTGGTGATGAACACTGAAGCTTTCTTT
TRBV9	TRBJ2-2	many	TRBD2	CASSVGIGLAGNTGELFF	TGTGCCAGCAGCGTAGGAATAGGACTAGCGGGAAACACCGGGGAGCTGTTTTTT
TRBV7-2	TRBJ2-7	-	TRBD1	CASSHGGQGYYEQYF	TGTGCCAGCAGTCATGGGGGACAGGGGTACTACGAGCAGTACTTC
TRBV5-1	TRBJ2-1	-	-	CASSLTEPKASEQFF	TGCGCCAGCAGCTTGACGGAGCCCAAGGCCAGTGAGCAGTTCTTC
TRBV20-1	TRBJ2-7	-	TRBD2	CSARDQDSGSNEQYF	TGCAGTGCTAGAGATCAAGATAGCGGGAGCAACGAGCAGTACTTC
TRBV20-1	TRBJ1-6	-	-	CSARDQEGWSSPLHF	TGCAGTGCTAGAGATCAAGAGGGCTGGTCCTCACCCCTCCACTTT
TRBV3-1	TRBJ2-2	many	TRBD2	CASSQVGTSGTWELFF	TGTGCCAGCAGCCAAGTCGGGACTAGCGGGACCTGGGAGCTGTTTTTT
TRBV7-6	TRBJ1-6	-	-	CASSTNNSPLHF	TGTGCCAGCAGCACAAATAATTCACCCCTCCACTTT
TRBV7-9	TRBJ1-2	many	TRBD1	CASRKTGTEYTYGYTF	TGTGCCAGTCGAAAAACCGGGACAGAGTATACGTATGGCTACACCTTC
TRBV21-1	TRBJ2-1	many	-	CARLGGHLYNEQFF	TGTGCCCGCTTAGGAGGCCACTTATACAATGAGCAGTTCTTC
TRBV20-1	TRBJ2-7	few	TRBD2	CSARTSGTYEQYF	TGCAGTGCCAGGACTAGCGGAACCTACGAGCAGTACTTC
TRBV12-3/TRBV12-4	TRBJ1-2	many	-	CASSLKKALNYGYTF	TGTGCCAGCAGTTTAAAGAAGGCTTTAAACTATGGCTACACCTTC
TRBV28	TRBJ2-5	many	-	CASSHRVAPETQYF	TGTGCCAGCAGTCACCGGGTAGCACCTGAGACCCAGTACTTC
TRBV28	TRBJ2-7	many	TRBD1	CASSLGPQGPTYEQYF	TGTGCCAGCAGTTTGGGTCCACAGGGGCCTACCTACGAGCAGTACTTC
TRBV10-1	TRBJ2-5	-	-	CASSESTGRQETQYF	TGCGCCAGCAGTGAGTCGACTGGGCGACAAGAGACCCAGTACTTC
TRBV20-1	TRBJ2-1	few	TRBD2	CSARPGPTSGRAGMSSYNEQFF	TGCAGTGCTAGACCCGGCCCCACTAGCGGGAGGGCCGGCATGAGCTCCTACAATGAGCAGTTCTTC
TRBV20-1	TRBJ1-2	many	-	CSARNGQTDGYTF	TGCAGTGCTAGAAATGGGCAGACCGATGGCTACACCTTC
TRBV5-5	TRBJ2-3	few	TRBD1	CASSRPRQGDTQYF	TGTGCCAGCAGCCGCCCGAGACAGGGAGATACGCAGTATTTT
TRBV7-9	TRBJ2-7	few	-	CASSRAASGDEQYF	TGTGCCAGCAGCCGGGCGGCCTCGGGAGACGAGCAGTACTTC
TRBV4-1	TRBJ1-1	-	-	CASSSFGGNTEAFF	TGCGCCAGCAGCTCATTCGGCGGGAACACTGAAGCTTTCTTT
TRBV21-1	TRBJ1-1	-	-	CASSKGFVVSSETSNTEAFF	TGTGCCAGCAGCAAAGGCTTTGTGGTGTCATCCGAAACATCGAACACTGAAGCTTTCTTT
TRBV15	TRBJ2-7	many	-	CATSRDGYRMYYEQYF	TGTGCCACCAGCAGAGATGGATACAGGATGTATTACGAGCAGTACTTC
TRBV7-3	TRBJ2-1	-	TRBD1	CASSPADRSYNEQFF	TGTGCCAGCAGCCCCGCGGACAGGTCCTACAATGAGCAGTTCTTC
TRBV4-1	TRBJ2-1	many	TRBD2	CASSQDRPSGSFSPPRSYNEQFF	TGCGCCAGCAGCCAAGATCGGCCTAGCGGGAGTTTCTCACCTCCCCGCTCCTACAATGAGCAGTTCTTC
TRBV11-2	TRBJ1-1	few	-	CASSIRDGFSEAFF	TGTGCCAGCAGCATCCGGGACGGGTTCTCTGAAGCTTTCTTT
TRBV3-2	TRBJ2-7	many	-	CASSQRDRPHEQYF	TGTGCCAGCAGCCAACGGGATCGCCCCCACGAGCAGTACTTC
TRBV20-1	TRBJ2-1	few	TRBD2	CSARGLAGYSSYNEQFF	TGCAGTGCTAGAGGGCTAGCGGGGTACAGCTCCTACAATGAGCAGTTCTTC